The TCR beta chain described here comes from a study of T cells in women clearing cervical HPV infection (dated by TCRdb to the late 2010s). Notes on the research overall: The cases were 25 to 30 women with histologically confirmed HPV16-related CIN3 or worse, and 2 of these cases were invasive cancers. Among cases, blood sampling came a median of roughly 150 days after lesion detection, with an interquartile range of about 85 to 230 days. Five blinded duplicates per group were added as quality controls, giving 60 or so samples: 50 or so participants and some 10 replicates. Because only a few women had HLA typing data, the possibility that HLA type acted as a confounder could not be ruled out. Cases had a median age of about 34 years and controls had a median age of around 40, with no significant differences in baseline characteristics. The 25 controls were women who cleared a single incident HPV16 infection within 12 months without developing precancer or cancer. Blood from cases was drawn at the visit where the lesion was first identified, while blood from controls was drawn once the infection was no longer detected. Cases were matched to controls by age within five years and by the year the sample was collected. This exploratory proof-of-principle case-control study, nested within the Guanacaste HPV Natural History Study in Costa Rica, compared TCR repertoires among women with different cervical HPV16 outcomes. In the parent cohort, fewer than 13,000 women aged 18 or older were enrolled in Guanacaste, Costa Rica, during about 1992 to 1995 and were followed for seven years.

The CDR3 goes from the cysteine to the phenylalanine over 14 residues. Shown are 33 bases from within the CDR3, in frame from base 1. Trimming takes 3 bases from V and 7 bases from J, and the germline ends sit 13 bases apart. The CDR1 and CDR2 encoded by the germline V gene (reference sequence) are LNHDA and SQIVND. Every participant had a single incident cervical HPV16 infection, and prevalent HPV16 infections were excluded. Cervical HPV DNA was detected with MY09/MY11 PCR, and genotyping was done by dot-blot hybridization. Roughly 15 mL of heparinized blood was centrifuged, after which the buffy coat was aliquoted, frozen at -30 degrees C, and then stored at -80 degrees C. QIAGEN kits were used to extract genomic DNA from the buffy coat specimens. Using the immunoSEQ assay, multiplex PCR amplified TCR beta CDR3 regions from an average of approximately 1.1 ug of genomic DNA per sample. To correct primer bias, the assay used a complete synthetic TCR repertoire to set an amplification baseline. Amplicons were sequenced on the Illumina platform. The authors' analysis ran thus. Error correction of the sequences involved clustering with frequency ratios plus a modified nearest-neighbor algorithm, after which the sequences were analyzed in the immunoSEQ Analyzer using IMGT gene definitions. At each rarefaction depth, TCR richness and evenness were averaged across 20 rarefaction repeats, and samples with fewer sequences than that depth were excluded. Relative abundances of V, D and J genes were compared between groups using Wilcoxon rank sum tests, with FDR correction applied. An intraclass correlation of about 96% for TCR richness and an average of roughly 80% across over 65 gene segments were obtained from the blinded duplicates. Entries here come from immuneACCESS through TCRdb and include only in-frame sequences with V and J called. Some clones fail to appear in such tables; in the studies checked, an unresolved V gene covers under half of the shortfall, and the cause of the remainder is unknown. From that table come the V and J calls and clone size; the DNA was used to work out D and trimming. The table for this sample lists about 29,000 clones. 2.5% to 3.5% of the sample belongs to the ten largest clones.

Study-level results and caveats: By combining richness with V gene abundances, random forest classifiers separated cases from controls with an estimated AUC of 0.75 to 0.85. Whether associations preceded infection or resulted from infection could not be shown with the cross-sectional design, and effector/memory subsets and HPV-specific T cells were not isolated. T-cell numbers per sample were unknown, so richness differences could reflect varying T-cell content rather than repertoire biology. TRBV6-7 relative abundance was lower in cases than in controls (roughly 0.12% versus 0.15%; Bonferroni P = 0.0008). Across sequencing depths, CIN3+ cases showed significantly higher TCR repertoire richness than controls, but evenness did not differ between the groups.

A remark on this clone: Which antigen it targets is not known. The read ends 3 residues before the CDR3 terminus; that terminus is restored from the germline J gene.

The sequence was collected from a woman aged 18 to 75 with a cervical HPV16 infection that either progressed to CIN3+ or cleared (not recorded which). Sequencing input: blood buffy coat. The rearrangement joined TRBV19 to TRBJ1-5, with TRBD1 perhaps the D gene, on 5 matching bases. The CDR3 protein: CASSIPGRGQPQHF. The part of the CDR3 DNA that was read is TGTGCCAGTAGTATCCCAGGGAGAGGGCAGCCC.